Sequencing of this T cell receptor beta chain was carried out in a study of Tregs in tolerant kidney transplant recipients. Whole-study results and caveats: Biological reproducibility was not directly addressed, but technical replication error appeared minimal.

Some clones are missing from TCRdb's copy, which holds only in-frame ones; the method was immunoSEQ multiplex PCR. The sample gives around 43,000 clones, 75% to 95% of which show up once; about 0.76% is in the top ten. About this clone: Its target is not known.

Unstimulated Tregs (CD4+CD25+CD127-) and CD4+CD25- non-Tregs were sorted from PBMCs. Before regulatory T cell sorting, thawed PBMCs rested overnight at 37°C in about 190 IU/ml IL-2. CDR1 and CDR2 (germline): MNHEY, SMNVEV (reference sequence). This CDR3 is 14 amino acids long. V dropped 5 bases and J dropped 4 bases, with 15 bases sitting between them. The sequenced sample consisted of Tregs from blood. The origin of this receptor is a human donor in good health. V and J are TRBV27 and TRBJ2-7; weak D call: TRBD1 (5 bases). CDR3: CASSSRQRNYEQYF. Written as DNA, the CDR3 is TGTGCCAGCAGTAGCCGACAGAGGAATTACGAGCAGTACTTC.